The entry below gives a single T cell receptor beta chain sequence along with its context. Its antigen remains unidentified. The CDR3 length is 14 residues. V shed 7 bases and J 5 bases; nucleotides not matched to a gene: 8. Germline-derived CDR1 and CDR2 are MNHEY and SVGAGI. This sample was included in a study of T cells in tuberculosis. Study-wide context: T cells were selected with CD1B tetramers loaded with glucose monomycolate. Study conclusions and caveats: GMM-specific TCRs were nearer to active tuberculosis alpha repertoires, suggesting expansion. Shorter CDR3-alpha in active tuberculosis partly drove smaller distances.

Repertoires were generated with immunoSEQ multiplex PCR, while TCRdb's copy carries only in-frame clones and drops some. The repertoire consists of about 23,000 clones, with more than 95% occurring once and the leading ten covering around 6.2%. The sequencing sample was made of PBMCs. The receptor was derived from a donor aged 10-35 years with latent tuberculosis or without tuberculosis infection. J is TRBJ2-1 and V is TRBV6-5; 7 positions match TRBD2. The CDR3 here is CASNYRTSHNEQFF. CDR3 coding DNA: TGTGCCAGCAATTATAGGACTAGTCACAATGAGCAGTTCTTC.